This T cell receptor beta chain comes out of a study of control samples from healthy donors and cancer patients. TCRdb's copy holds only in-frame clones and misses some; the assay was immunoSEQ multiplex PCR. The sample has 120,000 or so clones, roughly 95% seen once. The germline gives CDR1 SGDLS, CDR2 YYNGEE. This CDR3 has 17 amino acids. V trimming: 4 bases; J trimming: 4 bases; junction bases outside the gene matches: 10. The clonotype originates from a man under 40 in good health. V and J are TRBV9 and TRBJ1-3; 11 nucleotides line up with TRBD1. The sequencing sample was made of blood. In DNA form, the CDR3 reads TGTGCCAGCAGCCCGACAACCGGGACAGGGGGAGGAAACACCATATATTTT. It encodes CASSPTTGTGGGNTIYF.